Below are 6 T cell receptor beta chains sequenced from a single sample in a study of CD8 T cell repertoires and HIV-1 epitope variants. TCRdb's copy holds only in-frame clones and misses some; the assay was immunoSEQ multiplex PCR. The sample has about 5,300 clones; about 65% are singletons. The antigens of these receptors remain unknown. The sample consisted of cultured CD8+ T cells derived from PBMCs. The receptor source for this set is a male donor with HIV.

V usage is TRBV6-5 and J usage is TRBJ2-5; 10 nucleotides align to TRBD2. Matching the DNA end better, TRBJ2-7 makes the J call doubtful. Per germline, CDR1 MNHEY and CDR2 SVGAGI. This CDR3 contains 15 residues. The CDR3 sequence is CASSYLAGEPYEQYF. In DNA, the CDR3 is TGTGCCAGCAGTTATCTAGCGGGAGAACCCTACGAGCAGTACTTC.

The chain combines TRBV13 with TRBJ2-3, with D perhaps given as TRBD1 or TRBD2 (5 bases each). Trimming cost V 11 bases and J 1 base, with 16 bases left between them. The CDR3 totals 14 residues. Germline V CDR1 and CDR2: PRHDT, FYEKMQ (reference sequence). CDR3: CAGGEGLGTDTQYF. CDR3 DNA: TGTGCCGGCGGAGAGGGGTTGGGCACAGATACGCAGTATTTT.

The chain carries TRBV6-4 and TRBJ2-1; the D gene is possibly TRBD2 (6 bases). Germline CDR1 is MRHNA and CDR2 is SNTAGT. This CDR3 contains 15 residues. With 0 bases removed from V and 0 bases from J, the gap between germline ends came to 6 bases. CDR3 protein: CASSDSAGSYNEQFF. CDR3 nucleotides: TGTGCCAGCAGTGACTCAGCGGGCTCCTACAATGAGCAGTTCTTC.

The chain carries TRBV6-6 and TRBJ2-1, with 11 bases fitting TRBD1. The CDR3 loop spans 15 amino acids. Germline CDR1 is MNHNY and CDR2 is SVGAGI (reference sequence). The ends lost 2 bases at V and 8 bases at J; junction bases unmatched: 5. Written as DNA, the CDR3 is TGTGCCAGCAGTTACAAGGGACAGGGGGACGATGAGCAGTTCTTC. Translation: CASSYKGQGDDEQFF.

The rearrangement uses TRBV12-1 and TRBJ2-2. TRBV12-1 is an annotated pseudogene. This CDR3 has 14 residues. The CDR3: CASSFERPTGELFF. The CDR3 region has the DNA TGTGCCAGCAGCTTTGAACGACCTACCGGGGAGCTGTTTTTT.

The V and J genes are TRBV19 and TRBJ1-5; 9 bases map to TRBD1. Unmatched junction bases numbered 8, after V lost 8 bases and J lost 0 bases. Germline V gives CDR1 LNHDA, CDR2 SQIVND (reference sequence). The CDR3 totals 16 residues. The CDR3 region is CASDTGGWSSNQPQHF. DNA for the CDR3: TGTGCCAGTGATACAGGGGGCTGGTCTAGCAATCAGCCCCAGCATTTT. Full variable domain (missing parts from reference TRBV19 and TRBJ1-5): DGGITQSPKYLFRKEGQNVTLSCEQNLNHDAMYWYRQDPGQGLRLIYYSQIVNDFQKGDIAEGYSVSREKKESFPLTVTSAQKNPTAFYLCASDTGGWSSNQPQHFGDGTRLSIL.